This TCR beta chain was documented in a study of blood T cell repertoires in COVID-19. In the study overall: Samples of COVID-19 (acute and convalescent) were obtained from the United States, Italy and Spain. The cDNA or gDNA used as material had been derived from T cells, B-cell-depleted T cells, or PBMCs.

This CDR3 is built from 14 residues. The V segment lost 8 bases and the J segment 0 bases; nucleotides outside the gene matches: 5. The germline CDR1 and CDR2 sequences are SEHNR and FQNEAQ (reference sequence). In the original analysis: Estimation of nucleated cell counts relied on the amplification of reference gene primers. Profiled with immunoSEQ multiplex PCR; TCRdb holds only in-frame clones, not every one. That table furnishes V, J and clone size, whereas the DNA furnished D and trimming. The data show around 42,000 clones, 75% to 80% seen once. Input material: peripheral blood. The sequence came from a man between 70 and 80 years old with active or convalescent COVID-19. The chain recombines TRBV7-9 with TRBJ2-3, with 7 positions matching TRBD2. The CDR3 loop reads CASQARGSTDTQYF. The CDR3 nucleotides read TGTGCCAGCCAAGCGCGGGGGAGCACAGATACGCAGTATTTT.